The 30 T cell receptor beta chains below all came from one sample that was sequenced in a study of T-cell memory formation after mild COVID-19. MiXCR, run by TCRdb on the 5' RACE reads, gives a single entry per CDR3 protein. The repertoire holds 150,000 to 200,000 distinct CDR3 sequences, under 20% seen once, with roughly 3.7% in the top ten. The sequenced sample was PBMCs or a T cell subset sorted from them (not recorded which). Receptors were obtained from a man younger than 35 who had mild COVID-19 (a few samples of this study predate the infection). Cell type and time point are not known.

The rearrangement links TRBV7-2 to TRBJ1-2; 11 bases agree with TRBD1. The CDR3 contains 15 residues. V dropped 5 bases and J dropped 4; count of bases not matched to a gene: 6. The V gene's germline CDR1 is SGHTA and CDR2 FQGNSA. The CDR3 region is CASSADRGQVYGYTF. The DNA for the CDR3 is TGTGCCAGCAGCGCGGACAGGGGGCAGGTCTATGGCTACACCTTC. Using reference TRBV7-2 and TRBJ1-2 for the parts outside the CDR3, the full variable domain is GAGVSQSPSNKVTEKGKDVELRCDPISGHTALYWYRQSLGQGLEFLIYFQGNSAPDKSGLPSDRFSAERTGGSVSTLTIQRTQQEDSAVYLCASSADRGQVYGYTFGSGTRLTVV.

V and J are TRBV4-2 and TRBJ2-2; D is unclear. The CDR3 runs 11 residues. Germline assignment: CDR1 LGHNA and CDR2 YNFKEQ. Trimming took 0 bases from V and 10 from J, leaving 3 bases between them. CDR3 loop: CASSQDLELFF. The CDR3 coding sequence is TGTGCCAGCAGCCAAGATCTGGAGCTGTTTTTT.

CDR3: CASSLGGVQETQYF. CDR3 DNA: TGTGCCAGCAGCTTGGGCGGGGTGCAAGAGACCCAGTACTTC. The V and J genes are TRBV5-4 and TRBJ2-5, with TRBD2 as a possible D gene (6 bases). The length of the CDR3 is 14 residues. Germline assignment: CDR1 SGHNT and CDR2 YYREEE (reference sequence). Trimming left V 0 bases short and J 2 bases short, with 8 bases between.

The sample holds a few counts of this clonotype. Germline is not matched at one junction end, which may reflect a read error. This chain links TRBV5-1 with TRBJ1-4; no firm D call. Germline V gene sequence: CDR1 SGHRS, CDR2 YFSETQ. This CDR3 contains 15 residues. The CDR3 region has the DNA TGCGCCAGCAGTTTGGGGTCAGTCACTAATGAAAAACTGTTTTTT. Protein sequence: CASSLGSVTNEKLFF.

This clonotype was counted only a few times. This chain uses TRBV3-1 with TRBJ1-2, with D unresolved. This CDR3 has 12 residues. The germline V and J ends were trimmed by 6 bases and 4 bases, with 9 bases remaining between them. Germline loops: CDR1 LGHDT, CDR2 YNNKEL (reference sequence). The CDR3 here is CASRLMGYGYTF. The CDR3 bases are TGTGCCAGCAGGCTGATGGGCTATGGCTACACCTTC.

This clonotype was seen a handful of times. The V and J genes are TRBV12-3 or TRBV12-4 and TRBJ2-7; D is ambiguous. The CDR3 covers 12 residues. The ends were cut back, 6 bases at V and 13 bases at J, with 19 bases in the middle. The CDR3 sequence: CASSYPLQRPYF. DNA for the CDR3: TGTGCCAGCAGCTACCCGCTCCAAAGACCTTACTTC.

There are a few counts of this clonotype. The CDR3 DNA sequence: TGTGCCAGCAGCCGCAGGGCCTACGGGGATGAGCAGTTCTTC. Translated: CASSRRAYGDEQFF. The J gene is TRBJ2-1, the V gene TRBV7-6; D might be TRBD1 or TRBD2, each matching 5 bases. The CDR3 is made up of 14 amino acids. Germline V gene sequence: CDR1 SGHVS, CDR2 FNYEAQ. V lost 5 bases to trimming and J lost 8 bases, with 16 bases between them. Filled out from reference TRBV7-6 and TRBJ2-1, the complete variable domain reads GAGVSQSPRYKVTKRGQDVALRCDPISGHVSLYWYRQALGQGPEFLTYFNYEAQQDKSGLPNDRFSAERPEGSISTLTIQRTEQRDSAMYRCASSRRAYGDEQFFGPGTRLTVL.

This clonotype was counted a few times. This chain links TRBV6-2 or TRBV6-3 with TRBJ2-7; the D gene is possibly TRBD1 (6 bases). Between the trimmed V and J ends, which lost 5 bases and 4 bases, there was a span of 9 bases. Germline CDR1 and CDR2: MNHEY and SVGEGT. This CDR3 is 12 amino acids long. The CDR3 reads CASSEQGYEQYV. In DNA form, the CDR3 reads TGTGCCAGCAGTGAACAGGGATACGAGCAGTACGTC.

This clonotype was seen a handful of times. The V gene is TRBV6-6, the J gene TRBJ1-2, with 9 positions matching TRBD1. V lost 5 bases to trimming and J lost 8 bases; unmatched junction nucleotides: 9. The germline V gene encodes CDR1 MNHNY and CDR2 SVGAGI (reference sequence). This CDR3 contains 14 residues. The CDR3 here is CASSLRDRVFGYTF. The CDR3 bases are TGTGCCAGCAGTCTCCGGGACAGGGTGTTCGGCTACACCTTC.

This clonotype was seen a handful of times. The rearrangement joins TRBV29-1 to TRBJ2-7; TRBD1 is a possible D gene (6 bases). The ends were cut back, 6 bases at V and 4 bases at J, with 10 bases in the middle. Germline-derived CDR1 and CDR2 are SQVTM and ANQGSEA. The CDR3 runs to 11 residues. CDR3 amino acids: CSVGTYYEQYF. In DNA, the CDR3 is TGCAGCGTGGGGACATATTACGAGCAGTACTTC.

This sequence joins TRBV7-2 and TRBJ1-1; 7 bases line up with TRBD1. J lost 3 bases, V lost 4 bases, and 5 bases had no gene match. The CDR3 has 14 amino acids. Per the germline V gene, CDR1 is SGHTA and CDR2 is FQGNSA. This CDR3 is CASSWDSTYTEAFF. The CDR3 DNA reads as TGTGCCAGCAGCTGGGACAGCACCTACACTGAAGCTTTCTTT.

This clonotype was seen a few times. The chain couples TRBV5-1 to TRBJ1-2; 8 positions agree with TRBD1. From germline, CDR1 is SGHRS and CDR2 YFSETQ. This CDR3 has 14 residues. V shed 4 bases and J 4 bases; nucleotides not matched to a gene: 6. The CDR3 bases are TGCGCCAGCAGCCACGGAACAGGGGGCTATGGCTACACCTTC. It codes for CASSHGTGGYGYTF.

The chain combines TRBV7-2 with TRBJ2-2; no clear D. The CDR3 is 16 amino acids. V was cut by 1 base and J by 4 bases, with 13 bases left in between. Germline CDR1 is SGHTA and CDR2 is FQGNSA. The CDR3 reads CASSLVALSGTGELFF. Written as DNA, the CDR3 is TGTGCCAGCAGCTTAGTGGCGCTCTCGGGCACCGGGGAGCTGTTTTTT.

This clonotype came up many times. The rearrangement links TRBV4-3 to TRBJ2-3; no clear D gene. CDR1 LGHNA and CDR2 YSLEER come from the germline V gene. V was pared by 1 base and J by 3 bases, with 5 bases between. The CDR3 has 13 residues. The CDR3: CASSQVGTDTQYF. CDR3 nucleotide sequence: TGCGCCAGCAGCCAAGTAGGGACAGATACGCAGTATTTT.

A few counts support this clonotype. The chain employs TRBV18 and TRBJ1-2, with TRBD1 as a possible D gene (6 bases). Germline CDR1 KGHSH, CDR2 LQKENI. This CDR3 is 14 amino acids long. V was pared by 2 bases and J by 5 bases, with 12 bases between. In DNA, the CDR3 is TGTGCCAGCTCACCAGCGGACAGTCTTTATGGCTACACCTTC. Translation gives CASSPADSLYGYTF.

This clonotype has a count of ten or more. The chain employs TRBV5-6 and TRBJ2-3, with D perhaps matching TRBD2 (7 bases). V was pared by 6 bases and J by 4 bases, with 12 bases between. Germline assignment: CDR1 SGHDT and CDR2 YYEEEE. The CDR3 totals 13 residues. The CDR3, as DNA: TGTGCCAGCAATGGGGGGGCCGCAGATACGCAGTATTTT. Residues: CASNGGAADTQYF.

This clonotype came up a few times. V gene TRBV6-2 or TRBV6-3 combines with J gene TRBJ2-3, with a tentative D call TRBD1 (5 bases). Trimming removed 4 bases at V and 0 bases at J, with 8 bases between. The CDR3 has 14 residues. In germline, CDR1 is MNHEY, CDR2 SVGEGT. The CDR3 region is CASSSTASTDTQYF. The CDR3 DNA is TGTGCCAGCAGTTCGACAGCTAGCACAGATACGCAGTATTTT.

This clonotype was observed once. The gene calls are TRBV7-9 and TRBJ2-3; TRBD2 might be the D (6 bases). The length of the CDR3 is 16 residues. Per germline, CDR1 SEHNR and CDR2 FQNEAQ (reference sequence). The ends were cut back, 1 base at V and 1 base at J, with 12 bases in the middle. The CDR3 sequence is CASSLVGDLGTDTQYF. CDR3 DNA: TGTGCCAGCAGCTTAGTGGGGGACTTAGGCACAGATACGCAGTATTTT. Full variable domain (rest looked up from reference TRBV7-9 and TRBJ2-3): DTGVSQNPRHKITKRGQNVTFRCDPISEHNRLYWYRQTLGQGPEFLTYFQNEAQLEKSRLLSDRFSAERPKGSFSTLEIQRTEQGDSAMYLCASSLVGDLGTDTQYFGPGTRLTVL.

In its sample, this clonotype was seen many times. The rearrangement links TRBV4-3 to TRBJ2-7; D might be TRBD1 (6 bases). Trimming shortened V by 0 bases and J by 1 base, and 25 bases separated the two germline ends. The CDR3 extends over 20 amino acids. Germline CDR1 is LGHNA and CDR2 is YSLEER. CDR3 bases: TGCGCCAGCAGCCAAGACCGGGTTAGAAGGAGGACCGGACAGTCCTACGAGCAGTACTTC. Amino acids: CASSQDRVRRRTGQSYEQYF.

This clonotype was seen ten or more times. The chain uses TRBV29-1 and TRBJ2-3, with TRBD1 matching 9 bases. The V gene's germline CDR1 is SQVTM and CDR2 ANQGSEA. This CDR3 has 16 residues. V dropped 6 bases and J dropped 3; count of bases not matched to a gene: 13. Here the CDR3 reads CSVTHPDRGVTDTQYF. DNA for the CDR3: TGCAGCGTCACCCACCCTGACAGGGGGGTAACAGATACGCAGTATTTT.

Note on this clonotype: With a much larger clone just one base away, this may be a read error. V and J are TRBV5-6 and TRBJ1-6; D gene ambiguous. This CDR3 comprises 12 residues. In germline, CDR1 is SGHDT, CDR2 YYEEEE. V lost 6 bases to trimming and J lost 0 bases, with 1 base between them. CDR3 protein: CASTSYNSPLHF. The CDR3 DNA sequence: TGTGCCAGCACCTCCTATAATTCACCCCTCCACTTT. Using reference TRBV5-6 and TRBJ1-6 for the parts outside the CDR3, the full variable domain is DAGVTQSPTHLIKTRGQQVTLRCSPKSGHDTVSWYQQALGQGPQFIFQYYEEEERQRGNFPDRFSGHQFPNYSSELNVNALLLGDSALYLCASTSYNSPLHFGNGTRLTVT.

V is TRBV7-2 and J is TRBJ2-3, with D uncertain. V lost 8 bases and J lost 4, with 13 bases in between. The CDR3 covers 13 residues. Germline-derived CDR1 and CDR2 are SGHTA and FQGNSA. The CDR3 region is CASVVRRADTQYF. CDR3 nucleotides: TGTGCCAGCGTGGTCAGGCGCGCAGATACGCAGTATTTT.

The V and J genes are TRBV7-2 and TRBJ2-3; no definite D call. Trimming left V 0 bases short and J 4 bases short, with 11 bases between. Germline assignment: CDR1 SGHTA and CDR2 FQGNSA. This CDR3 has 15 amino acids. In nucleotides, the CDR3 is TGTGCCAGCAGCTTAGCAGGACCAGCAGCAGATACGCAGTATTTT. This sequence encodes CASSLAGPAADTQYF.

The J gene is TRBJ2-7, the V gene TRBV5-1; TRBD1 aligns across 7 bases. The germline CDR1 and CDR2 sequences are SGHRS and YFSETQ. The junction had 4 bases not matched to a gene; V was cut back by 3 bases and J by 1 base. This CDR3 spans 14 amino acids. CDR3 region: CASSSVTGSYEQYF. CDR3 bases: TGCGCCAGCAGCTCCGTGACAGGGTCCTACGAGCAGTACTTC.

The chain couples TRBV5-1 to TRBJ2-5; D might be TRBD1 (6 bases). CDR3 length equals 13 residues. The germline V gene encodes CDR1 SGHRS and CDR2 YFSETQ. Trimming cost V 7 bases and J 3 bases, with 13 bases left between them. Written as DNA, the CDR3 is TGCGCCAGCGGTCTACAGGGAGAAGAGACCCAGTACTTC. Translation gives CASGLQGEETQYF.

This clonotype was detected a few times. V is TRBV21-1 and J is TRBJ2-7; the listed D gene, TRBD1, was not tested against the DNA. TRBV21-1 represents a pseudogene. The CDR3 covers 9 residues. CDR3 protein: CAIPYEQYV. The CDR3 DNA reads TGTGCCATCCCGTACGAGCAGTACGTC.

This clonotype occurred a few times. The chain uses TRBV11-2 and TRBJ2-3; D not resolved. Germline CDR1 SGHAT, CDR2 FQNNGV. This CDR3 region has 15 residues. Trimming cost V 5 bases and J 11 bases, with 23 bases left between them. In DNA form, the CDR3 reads TGTGCCAGCAGCACTCCCCGAGGCTCCCAGAGTTTGCAGTATTTT. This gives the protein CASSTPRGSQSLQYF.

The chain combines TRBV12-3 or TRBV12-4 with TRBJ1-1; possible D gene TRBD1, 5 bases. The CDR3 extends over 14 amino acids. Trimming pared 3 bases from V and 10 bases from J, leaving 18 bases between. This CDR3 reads CASSFFRGPAGAFF. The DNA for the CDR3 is TGTGCCAGCAGTTTCTTCCGGGGCCCGGCAGGAGCTTTCTTT.

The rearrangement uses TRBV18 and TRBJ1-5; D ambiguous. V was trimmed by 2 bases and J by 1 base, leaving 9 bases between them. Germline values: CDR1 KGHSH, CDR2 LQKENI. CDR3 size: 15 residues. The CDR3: CASSPMDGSNQPQHF. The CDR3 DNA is TGTGCCAGCTCACCAATGGACGGGAGCAATCAGCCCCAGCATTTT. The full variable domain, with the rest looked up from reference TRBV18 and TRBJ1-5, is NAGVMQNPRHLVRRRGQEARLRCSPMKGHSHVYWYRQLPEEGLKFMVYLQKENIIDESGMPKERFSAEFPKEGPSILRIQQVVRGDSAAYFCASSPMDGSNQPQHFGDGTRLSIL.

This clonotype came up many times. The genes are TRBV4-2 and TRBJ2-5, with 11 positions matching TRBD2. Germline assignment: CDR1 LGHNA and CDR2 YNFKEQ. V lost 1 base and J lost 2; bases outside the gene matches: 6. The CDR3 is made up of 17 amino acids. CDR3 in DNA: TGTGCCAGCAGCCAAGGGGCTAGCGGGGGGTTACAAGAGACCCAGTACTTC. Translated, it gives CASSQGASGGLQETQYF.